This TCR beta chain was obtained from a study of blood T cell repertoires in COVID-19. The wider study: PBMCs, B-cell-depleted T cells, or T cells were the source of the cDNA or gDNA that made up the material.

The J segment lost 6 bases and the V segment lost 3 bases, leaving 7 bases of the junction unmatched. The CDR3 is 15 amino acids. CDR1 and CDR2 from the germline V gene are SGHRS and YFSETQ. Original processing methods: Estimates of nucleated cell counts were drawn from the amplification of reference gene primers. The protocol was immunoSEQ multiplex PCR, while the TCRdb copy is restricted to in-frame clones and leaves out a portion. V and J calls and clone size are as listed in that table; D and trimming were resolved from the DNA. The data contain roughly 210,000 clones, around 89% of them seen just once; the ten biggest clones take up approximately 1.6%.

Sequenced sample: peripheral blood. V and J are TRBV5-1 and TRBJ2-3, with 10 bases identical to TRBD2. This sequence was found in a man in his 70s with acute or convalescent COVID-19. In DNA form, the CDR3 reads TGCGCCAGCAGCTATTCTAGCGGGAGTGTGGATACGCAGTATTTT. Protein: CASSYSSGSVDTQYF.